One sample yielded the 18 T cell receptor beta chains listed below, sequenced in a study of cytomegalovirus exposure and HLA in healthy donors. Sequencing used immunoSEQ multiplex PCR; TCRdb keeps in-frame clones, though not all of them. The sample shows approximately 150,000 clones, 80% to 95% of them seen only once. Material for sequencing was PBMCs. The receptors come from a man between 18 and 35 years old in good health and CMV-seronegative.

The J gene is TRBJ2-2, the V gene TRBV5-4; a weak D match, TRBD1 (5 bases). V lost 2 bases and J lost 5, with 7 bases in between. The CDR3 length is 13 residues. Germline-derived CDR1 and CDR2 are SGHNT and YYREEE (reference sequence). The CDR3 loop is CASSLGVTGELFF. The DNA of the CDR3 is TGTGCCAGCAGCTTAGGGGTTACCGGGGAGCTGTTTTTT.

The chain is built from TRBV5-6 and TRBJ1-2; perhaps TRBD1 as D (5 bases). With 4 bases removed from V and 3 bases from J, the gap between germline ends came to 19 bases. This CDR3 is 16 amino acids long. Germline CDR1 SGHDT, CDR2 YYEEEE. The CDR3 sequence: CASSRTQGRNDYGYTF. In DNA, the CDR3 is TGTGCCAGCAGCAGAACTCAGGGAAGGAATGACTATGGCTACACCTTC.

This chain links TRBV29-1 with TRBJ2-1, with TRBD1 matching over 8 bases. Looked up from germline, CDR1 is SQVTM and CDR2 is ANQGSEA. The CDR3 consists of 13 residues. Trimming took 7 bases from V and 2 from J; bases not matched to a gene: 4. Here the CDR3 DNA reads TGCAGCGGTACGGGACAGGCCTACAATGAGCAGTTCTTC. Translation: CSGTGQAYNEQFF.

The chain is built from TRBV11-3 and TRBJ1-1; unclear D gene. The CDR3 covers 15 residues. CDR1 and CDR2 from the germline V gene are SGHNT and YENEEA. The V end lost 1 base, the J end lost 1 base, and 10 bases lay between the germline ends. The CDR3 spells CASSLVQARNTEAFF. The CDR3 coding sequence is TGTGCCAGCAGCTTAGTTCAGGCAAGGAACACTGAAGCTTTCTTT.

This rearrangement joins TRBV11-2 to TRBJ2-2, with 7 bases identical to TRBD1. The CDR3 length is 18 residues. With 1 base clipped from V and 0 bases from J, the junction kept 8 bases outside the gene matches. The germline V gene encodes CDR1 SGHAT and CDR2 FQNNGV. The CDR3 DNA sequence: TGTGCCAGCAGCTTAGCCCCGGGACAGTCGTCGAACACCGGGGAGCTGTTTTTT. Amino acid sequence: CASSLAPGQSSNTGELFF.

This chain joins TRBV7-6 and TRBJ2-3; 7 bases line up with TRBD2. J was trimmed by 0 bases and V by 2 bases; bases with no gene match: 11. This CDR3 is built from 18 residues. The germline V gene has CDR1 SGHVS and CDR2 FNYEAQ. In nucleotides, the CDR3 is TGTGCCAGCAGCTTACCCCCCGGGACTATTCTCAGCACAGATACGCAGTATTTT. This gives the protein CASSLPPGTILSTDTQYF. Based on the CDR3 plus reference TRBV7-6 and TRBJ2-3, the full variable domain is GAGVSQSPRYKVTKRGQDVALRCDPISGHVSLYWYRQALGQGPEFLTYFNYEAQQDKSGLPNDRFSAERPEGSISTLTIQRTEQRDSAMYRCASSLPPGTILSTDTQYFGPGTRLTVL.

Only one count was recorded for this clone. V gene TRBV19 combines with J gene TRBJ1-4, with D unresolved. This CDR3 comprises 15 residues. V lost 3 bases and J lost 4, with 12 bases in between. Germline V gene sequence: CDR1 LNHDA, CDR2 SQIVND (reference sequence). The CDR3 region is CASSISGPDNEKLFF. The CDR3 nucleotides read TGTGCCAGTAGTATTTCAGGTCCTGATAATGAAAAACTGTTTTTT.

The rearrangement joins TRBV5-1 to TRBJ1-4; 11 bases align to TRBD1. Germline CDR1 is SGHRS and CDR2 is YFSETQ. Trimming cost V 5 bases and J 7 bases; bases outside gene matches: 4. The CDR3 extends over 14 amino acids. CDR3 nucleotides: TGCGCCAGCAGGGCCGGGACAGGGGGTGAAAAACTGTTTTTT. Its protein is CASRAGTGGEKLFF.

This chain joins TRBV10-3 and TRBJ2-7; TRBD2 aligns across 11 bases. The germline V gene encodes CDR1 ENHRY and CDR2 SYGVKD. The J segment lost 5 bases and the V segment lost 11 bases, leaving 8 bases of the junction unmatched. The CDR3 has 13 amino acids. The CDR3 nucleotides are TGTGCCGTAGCGGGGGGGGCGACTCACGAGCAGTACTTC. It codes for CAVAGGATHEQYF.

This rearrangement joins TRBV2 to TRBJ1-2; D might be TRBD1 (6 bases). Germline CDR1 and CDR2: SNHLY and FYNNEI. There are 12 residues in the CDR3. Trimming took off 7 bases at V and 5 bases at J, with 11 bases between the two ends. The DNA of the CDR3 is TGTGCCAGCATGGGGGCCCGTTATGGCTACACCTTC. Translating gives CASMGARYGYTF.

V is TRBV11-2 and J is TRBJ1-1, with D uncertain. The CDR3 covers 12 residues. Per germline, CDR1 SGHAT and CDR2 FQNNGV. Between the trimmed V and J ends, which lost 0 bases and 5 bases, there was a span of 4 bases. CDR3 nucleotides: TGTGCCAGCAGCTTAGAGTTAACTGAAGCTTTCTTT. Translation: CASSLELTEAFF.

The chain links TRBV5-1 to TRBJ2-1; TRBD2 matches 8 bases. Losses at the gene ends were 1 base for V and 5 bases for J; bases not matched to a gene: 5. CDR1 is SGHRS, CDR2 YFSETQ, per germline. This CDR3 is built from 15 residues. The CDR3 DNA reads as TGCGCCAGCAGCTTGTGGGGCGGGGGGAACAATGAGCAGTTCTTC. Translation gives CASSLWGGGNNEQFF.

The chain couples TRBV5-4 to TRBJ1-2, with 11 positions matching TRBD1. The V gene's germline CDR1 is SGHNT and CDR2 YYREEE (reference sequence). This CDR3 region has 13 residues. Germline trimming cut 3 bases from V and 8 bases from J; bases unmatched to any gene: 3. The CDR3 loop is CASSWGTGGGYTF. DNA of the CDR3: TGTGCCAGCAGCTGGGGGACAGGGGGAGGCTACACCTTC.

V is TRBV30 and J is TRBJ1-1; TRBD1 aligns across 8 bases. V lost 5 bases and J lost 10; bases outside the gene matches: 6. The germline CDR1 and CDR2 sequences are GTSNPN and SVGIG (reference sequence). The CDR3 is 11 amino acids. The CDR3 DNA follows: TGTGCCTGGGGACAGGGTGGGGGAGCTTTCTTT. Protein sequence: CAWGQGGGAFF.

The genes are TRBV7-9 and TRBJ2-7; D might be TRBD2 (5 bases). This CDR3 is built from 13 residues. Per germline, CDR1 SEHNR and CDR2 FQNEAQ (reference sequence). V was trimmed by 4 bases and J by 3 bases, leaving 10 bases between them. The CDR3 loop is CASSSDLIYEQYV. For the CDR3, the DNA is TGTGCCAGCAGCTCGGACTTAATCTACGAGCAGTACGTC.

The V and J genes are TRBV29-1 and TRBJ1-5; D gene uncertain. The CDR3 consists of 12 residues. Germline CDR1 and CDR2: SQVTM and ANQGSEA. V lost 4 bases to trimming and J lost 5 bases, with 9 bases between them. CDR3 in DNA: TGCAGCGTTGCCGACTGGGATCAGCCCCAGCATTTT. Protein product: CSVADWDQPQHF.

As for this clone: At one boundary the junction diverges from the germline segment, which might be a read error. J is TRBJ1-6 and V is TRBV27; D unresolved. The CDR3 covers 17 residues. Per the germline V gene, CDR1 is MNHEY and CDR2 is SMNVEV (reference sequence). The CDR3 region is CASSFRGLSSYNSLLHF. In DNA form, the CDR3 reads TGTGCCAGCAGTTTCCGAGGGTTAAGCTCCTATAATTCACTCCTCCACTTT.

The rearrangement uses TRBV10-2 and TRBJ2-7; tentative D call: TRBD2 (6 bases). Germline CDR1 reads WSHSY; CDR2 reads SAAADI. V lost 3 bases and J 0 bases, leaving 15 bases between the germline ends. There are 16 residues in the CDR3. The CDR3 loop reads CASSDPGLSSSYEQYV. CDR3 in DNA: TGCGCCAGCAGTGACCCCGGACTATCCAGCTCCTACGAGCAGTACGTC.